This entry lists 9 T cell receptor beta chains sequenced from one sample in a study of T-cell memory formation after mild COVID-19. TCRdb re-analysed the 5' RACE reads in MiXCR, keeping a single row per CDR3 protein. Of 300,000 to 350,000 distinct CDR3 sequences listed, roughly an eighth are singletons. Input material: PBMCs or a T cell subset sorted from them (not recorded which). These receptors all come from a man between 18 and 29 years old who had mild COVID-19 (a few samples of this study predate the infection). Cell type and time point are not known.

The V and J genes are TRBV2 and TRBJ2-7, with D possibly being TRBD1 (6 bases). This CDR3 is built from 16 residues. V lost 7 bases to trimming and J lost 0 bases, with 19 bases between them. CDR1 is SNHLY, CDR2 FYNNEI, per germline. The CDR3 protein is CASTFGQGTSSYEQYF. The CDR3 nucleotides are TGTGCCAGCACCTTCGGGCAGGGGACGAGCTCCTACGAGCAGTACTTC.

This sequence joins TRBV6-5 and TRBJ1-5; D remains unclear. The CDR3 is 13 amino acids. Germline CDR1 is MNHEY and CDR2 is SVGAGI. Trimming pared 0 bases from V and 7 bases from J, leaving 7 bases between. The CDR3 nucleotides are TGTGCCAGCAGTTACTCCGAGAGGCAGCCCCAGCATTTT. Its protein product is CASSYSERQPQHF.

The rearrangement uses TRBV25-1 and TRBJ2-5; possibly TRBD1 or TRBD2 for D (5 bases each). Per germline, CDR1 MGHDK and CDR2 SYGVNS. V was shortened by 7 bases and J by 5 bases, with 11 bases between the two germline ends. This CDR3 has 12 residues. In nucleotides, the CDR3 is TGTGCCAGCACAGGGAGTTTGGAGACCCAGTACTTC. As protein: CASTGSLETQYF.

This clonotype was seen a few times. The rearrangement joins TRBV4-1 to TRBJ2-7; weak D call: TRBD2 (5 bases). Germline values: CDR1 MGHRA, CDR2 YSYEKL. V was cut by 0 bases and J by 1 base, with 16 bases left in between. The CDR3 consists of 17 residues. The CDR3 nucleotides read TGCGCCAGCAGCCAAGATAACGTCTACGGGGTGTCCTACGAGCAGTACGTC. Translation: CASSQDNVYGVSYEQYV.

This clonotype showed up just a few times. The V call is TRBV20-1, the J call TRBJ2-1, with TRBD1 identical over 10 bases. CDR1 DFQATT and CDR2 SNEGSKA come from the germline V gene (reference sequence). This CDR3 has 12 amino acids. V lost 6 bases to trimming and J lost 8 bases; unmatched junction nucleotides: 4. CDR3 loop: CSAGTGDDEQFF. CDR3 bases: TGCAGTGCCGGGACAGGGGACGATGAGCAGTTCTTC.

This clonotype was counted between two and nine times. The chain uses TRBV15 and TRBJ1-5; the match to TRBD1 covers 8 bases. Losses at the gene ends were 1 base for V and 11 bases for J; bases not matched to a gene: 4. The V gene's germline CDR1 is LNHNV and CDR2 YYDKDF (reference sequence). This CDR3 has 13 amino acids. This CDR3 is CATSRATGVAQHF. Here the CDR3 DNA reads TGTGCCACCAGCAGAGCGACAGGGGTAGCCCAGCATTTT.

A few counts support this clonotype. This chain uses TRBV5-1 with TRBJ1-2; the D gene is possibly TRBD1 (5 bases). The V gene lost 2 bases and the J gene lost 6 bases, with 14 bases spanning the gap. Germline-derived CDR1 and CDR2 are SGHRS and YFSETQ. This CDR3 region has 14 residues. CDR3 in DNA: TGCGCCAGCAGCTTTGATAGGGGAAGGAATGGCTACACCTTC. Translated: CASSFDRGRNGYTF.

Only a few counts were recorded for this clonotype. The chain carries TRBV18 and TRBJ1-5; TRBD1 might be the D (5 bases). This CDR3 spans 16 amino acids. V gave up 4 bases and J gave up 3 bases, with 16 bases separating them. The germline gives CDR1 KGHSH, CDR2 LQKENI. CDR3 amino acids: CASSRQGPTDNQPQHF. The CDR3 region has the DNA TGTGCCAGCTCACGGCAGGGACCGACCGACAATCAGCCCCAGCATTTT.

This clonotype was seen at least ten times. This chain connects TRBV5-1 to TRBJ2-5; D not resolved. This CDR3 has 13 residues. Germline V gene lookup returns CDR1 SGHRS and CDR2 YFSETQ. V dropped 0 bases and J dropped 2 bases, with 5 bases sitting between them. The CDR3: CASSLVLQETQYF. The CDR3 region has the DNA TGCGCCAGCAGCTTGGTTCTGCAAGAGACCCAGTACTTC.